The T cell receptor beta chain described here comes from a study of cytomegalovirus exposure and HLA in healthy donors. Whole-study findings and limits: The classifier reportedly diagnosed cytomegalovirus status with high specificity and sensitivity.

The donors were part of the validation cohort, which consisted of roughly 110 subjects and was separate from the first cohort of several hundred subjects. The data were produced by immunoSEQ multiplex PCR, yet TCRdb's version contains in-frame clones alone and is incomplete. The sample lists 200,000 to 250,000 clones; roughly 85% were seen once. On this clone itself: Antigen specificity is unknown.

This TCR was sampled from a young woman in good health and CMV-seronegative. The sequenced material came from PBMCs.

The CDR3 protein is CAWSGQGETNYGYTF. CDR3 nucleotides: TGTGCCTGGAGCGGACAGGGGGAGACTAACTATGGCTACACCTTC. The gene calls are TRBV30 and TRBJ1-2; 10 nucleotides agree with TRBD1. The germline V gene encodes CDR1 GTSNPN and CDR2 SVGIG (reference sequence). The trim removed 3 bases at V and 0 bases at J, leaving 4 bases unmatched. The length of the CDR3 is 15 residues.